In its sample, the clone carrying this TCR beta chain was seen many times. What was amplified from RNA transcripts were TCR beta CDR3 regions. The TCR CDR3 first-round RT-PCR relied on the HTBI primer set. TCRdb fed the multiplex PCR reads into MiXCR, producing one record per CDR3 protein. The repertoire holds about 380,000 distinct CDR3 sequences, with roughly 20% as singletons. This record belongs to a study of T cells in Graves' hyperthyroidism and ophthalmopathy. The TCR comes from a man aged 18-30 years with Graves' ophthalmopathy. Specimen: blood.

This chain's CDR3 is CASGRQLPLQAFF. DNA for the CDR3: TGTGCCAGCGGCAGACAGTTGCCTTTACAAGCTTTCTTT. The chain couples TRBV6-2 or TRBV6-3 to TRBJ1-1; D is possibly TRBD1 (5 bases). CDR1 is MNHEY and CDR2 is SVGEGT in the germline V gene. This CDR3 comprises 13 residues. Deletions cut 8 bases from V and 9 bases from J, with 19 bases between.